A single sample gave rise to the 9 T cell receptor beta chains below, sequenced in a study of patients and donors after allogeneic stem cell transplantation. TCRdb analysed the RT-PCR reads with MiXCR anew, one entry per CDR3 protein. The sample has about a million distinct CDR3 sequences; more than 15% are singletons. Sample: blood, either unsorted or a sorted T cell fraction (not recorded which). The receptors shown here come from a human donor who was either an allogeneic HSCT recipient or a stem cell or donor lymphocyte infusion donor (not recorded which). It is not recorded whose cells these are; they may come from a transplant donor.

The sample holds many counts of this clonotype. This chain uses TRBV24-1 with TRBJ2-1, with D possibly TRBD1 on 6 matching bases. The CDR3 runs to 14 residues. The V end lost 4 bases, the J end lost 5 bases, and 11 bases lay between the germline ends. Germline CDR1 and CDR2: KGHDR and SFDVKD. The CDR3 loop is CATSDPGTNNEQFF. CDR3 DNA sequence: TGTGCCACCAGTGACCCCGGGACAAACAATGAGCAGTTCTTC.

The genes are TRBV5-1 and TRBJ1-1, with 7 bases fitting TRBD1. V shed 0 bases, J shed 11 bases, and the junction held 7 bases outside the gene matches. Germline V CDR1 and CDR2: SGHRS, YFSETQ. The CDR3 covers 13 residues. The CDR3 DNA reads as TGCGCCAGCAGCTTGGGAGGGGGCGCGGTGGCTTTCTTT. The encoded protein is CASSLGGGAVAFF. Variable domain in full (rest from reference TRBV5-1 and TRBJ1-1): KAGVTQTPRYLIKTRGQQVTLSCSPISGHRSVSWYQQTPGQGLQFLFEYFSETQRNKGNFPGRFSGRQFSNSRSEMNVSTLELGDSALYLCASSLGGGAVAFFGQGTRLTVV.

J is TRBJ2-3 and V is TRBV30; a possible D gene is TRBD2 (5 bases). V was cut by 1 base and J by 6 bases, with 8 bases left in between. This CDR3 has 12 residues. Germline assignment: CDR1 GTSNPN and CDR2 SVGIG (reference sequence). In nucleotides, the CDR3 is TGTGCCTGGAGTGCCCGAGGGGATACGCAGTATTTT. Translated, it gives CAWSARGDTQYF.

This clonotype was detected a few times. V and J are TRBV27 and TRBJ1-2; no firm D call. Per germline, CDR1 MNHEY and CDR2 SMNVEV (reference sequence). The CDR3 sequence is 12 residues long. The V and J ends lost 6 bases and 7 bases respectively, with 12 bases between them. In DNA form, the CDR3 reads TGTGCCAGCAGGAGCCCGACTCGTGGCTACACCTTC. This codes for CASRSPTRGYTF.

In its sample, this clonotype was seen many times. J is TRBJ1-4 and V is TRBV7-9; D gene unclear. In germline, CDR1 is SEHNR, CDR2 FQNEAQ (reference sequence). V dropped 5 bases and J dropped 3 bases, with 13 bases sitting between them. The CDR3 has 15 residues. This CDR3 is CASSHLSTANEKLFF. For the CDR3, the DNA is TGTGCCAGCAGCCACCTGTCTACGGCTAATGAAAAACTGTTTTTT.

This clonotype was recorded a few times. This chain joins TRBV27 and TRBJ1-2; D is ambiguous. Deletions cut 0 bases from V and 4 bases from J, with 15 bases between. The CDR3 sequence is 16 residues long. Germline loops: CDR1 MNHEY, CDR2 SMNVEV (reference sequence). CDR3 in amino acids: CASSLSGDRPSYGYTF. For the CDR3, the DNA is TGTGCCAGCAGTTTATCTGGCGACCGCCCTTCCTATGGCTACACCTTC.

CDR3 in amino acids: CASSLRAGAYYNEQFF. The CDR3 DNA reads TGTGCCAGCAGTTTGCGGGCGGGGGCCTACTACAATGAGCAGTTCTTC. The chain is built from TRBV12-3 or TRBV12-4 and TRBJ2-1, with D tentatively TRBD2 (7 bases). Between the trimmed V and J ends, which lost 3 bases and 3 bases, there was a span of 15 bases. This CDR3 has 16 amino acids.

The chain joins TRBV15 to TRBJ2-3, with D possibly TRBD2 on 5 matching bases. CDR1 is LNHNV and CDR2 is YYDKDF in the germline V gene (reference sequence). Trimming stripped 4 bases from V and 4 bases from J, with 18 bases between. The CDR3 extends over 16 amino acids. In DNA, the CDR3 is TGTGCCACCAGCACCCTCAACGGGGTGGAGGCAGATACGCAGTATTTT. Its translation is CATSTLNGVEADTQYF.

This clonotype was observed a few times. The gene calls are TRBV5-6 and TRBJ2-7, with 10 nucleotides matching TRBD2. This CDR3 spans 16 amino acids. CDR1 is SGHDT and CDR2 is YYEEEE in the germline V gene. Trimming cost V 0 bases and J 5 bases; bases outside gene matches: 8. This CDR3 is CASSLDLAGVWDEQYF. CDR3 coding DNA: TGTGCCAGCAGCTTGGATCTAGCGGGAGTGTGGGACGAGCAGTACTTC.